This TCR beta chain is drawn from a study of T cells expressing NK-cell markers. TCRdb re-called the 5' RACE reads and catalogs CDR3 proteins one per entry, DNA excluded. This listing includes 200,000 to 300,000 distinct CDR3 sequences. Germline V CDR1 and CDR2: SGHTA, FQGNSA. The CDR3 spans 15 residues. This chain uses TRBV7-2 with TRBJ2-7; the D gene TCRdb calls, TRBD1, cannot be checked with no DNA. Sample: blood T cells: a sorted CD56 or NKG2C T cell subset, CD4+ or CD8+ T cells, or bulk PBMC T cells (not recorded which). This clonotype was sampled from a man between 18 and 35 years old in good health. The chain's CDR3 is CASRKGGREGDEQYF.